These 5 T cell receptor beta chains share one sample of origin, sequenced in a study of T cells in Graves' hyperthyroidism and ophthalmopathy. RNA transcripts yielded amplified TCR beta CDR3 regions. TCR CDR3 regions were first amplified by RT-PCR with HTBI primers. TCRdb re-derived calls from the multiplex PCR reads in MiXCR, one entry per CDR3 protein. The sample records about 340,000 distinct CDR3 sequences, about 18% being singletons. Material for sequencing was blood. These receptors all come from a woman aged 50 to 65 with Graves' hyperthyroidism.

This clonotype was detected only a few times. One end of the junction fails to match germline, which may point to a read error. V usage is TRBV12-3 or TRBV12-4 and J usage is TRBJ1-3, with 7 bases aligning to TRBD1. There are 15 residues in the CDR3. CDR3 residues: CAGSLAGGSGNTIYF. CDR3 nucleotide sequence: TGTGCCGGCAGTTTAGCAGGGGGTTCTGGAAACACCATATATTTT.

The chain couples TRBV6-2 or TRBV6-3 to TRBJ2-5; 15 bases align to TRBD2. J was trimmed by 5 bases and V by 1 base; bases with no gene match: 5. The CDR3 contains 17 residues. Germline CDR1 is MNHEY and CDR2 is SVGEGT. CDR3 sequence: CASSYWTSGGALETQYF. As DNA, the CDR3 is TGTGCCAGCAGTTACTGGACTAGCGGGGGGGCCCTTGAGACCCAGTACTTC.

CDR3 nucleotide sequence: TGTGCCAGCAGTCAGACTAGCGGATCAAGGGAGACCCAGTACTTC. This translates into CASSQTSGSRETQYF. The rearrangement uses TRBV12-3 or TRBV12-4 and TRBJ2-5; 9 bases line up with TRBD2. The CDR3 length is 15 residues. After removal of 5 bases from V and 5 bases from J, the junction contained 9 bases not matched to a gene.

This clonotype occurred a few times. The chain uses TRBV20-1 and TRBJ2-5; possible D gene TRBD2, 6 bases. Germline V gene data show CDR1 as DFQATT and CDR2 as SNEGSKA (reference sequence). The CDR3 has 13 amino acids. Trimming stripped 7 bases from V and 0 bases from J, with 12 bases between. The CDR3 DNA reads as TGCAGTGTCCCTGGACTAAACCAAGAGACCCAGTACTTC. Translated, it gives CSVPGLNQETQYF.

This clonotype was found many times. The J gene is TRBJ2-3, the V gene TRBV20-1; 8 bases agree with TRBD2. With 5 bases clipped from V and 1 base from J, the junction kept 5 bases outside the gene matches. CDR1 is DFQATT, CDR2 SNEGSKA, per germline (reference sequence). The CDR3 covers 14 residues. DNA of the CDR3: TGCAGTGCTGGTAGCGGGACGGGCACAGATACGCAGTATTTT. Translated: CSAGSGTGTDTQYF.